What follows are 14 T cell receptor beta chains derived from one specimen sequenced in a study of STAT5B mutations in CD4+ large granular lymphocyte leukemia. TCRdb keeps only in-frame clones here, not all; method: immunoSEQ multiplex PCR. The profile shows just under 35,000 clones, 65% to 70% of them singletons. What was sequenced was CD4+ T cells from blood buffy coats. Receptor source: a human donor in good health.

The chain employs TRBV29-1 and TRBJ1-2; D may be TRBD1 (6 bases). The germline V gene has CDR1 SQVTM and CDR2 ANQGSEA. V was cut by 6 bases and J by 5 bases, with 22 bases left in between. The CDR3 has 15 residues. The chain's CDR3 is CSVLQGSDLRYGYTF. For the CDR3, the DNA is TGCAGCGTCCTTCAGGGGAGCGACCTACGGTATGGCTACACCTTC.

The chain combines TRBV2 with TRBJ2-7; 11 bases match TRBD2. Germline lookup yields CDR1 SNHLY and CDR2 FYNNEI. The J segment lost 9 bases and the V segment lost 5 bases, leaving 3 bases of the junction unmatched. The CDR3 length is 12 residues. CDR3 loop: CASSTSGGRQYF. The CDR3 DNA sequence: TGTGCCAGCAGTACTAGCGGGGGTAGGCAGTACTTC.

The CDR3 here is CASGLVDRANSPLHF. The CDR3 region has the DNA TGTGCTAGTGGTTTGGTCGACAGGGCGAATTCACCCCTCCACTTT. The chain combines TRBV12-5 with TRBJ1-6; the match to TRBD1 covers 7 bases. The CDR3 is made up of 15 amino acids. J was trimmed by 7 bases and V by 0 bases; bases with no gene match: 3. Germline V lookup: CDR1 LGHNT, CDR2 FRNRAP.

This sequence joins TRBV5-8 and TRBJ1-1, with D perhaps TRBD1 (6 bases). CDR3 length: 13 amino acids. The germline V and J ends were trimmed by 1 base and 6 bases, with 10 bases remaining between them. CDR1 and CDR2 from the germline V gene are SGHTS and YDEGEE. The CDR3 DNA is TGTGCCAGCAGCTTGAGGGGGGTTTCTGAAGCTTTCTTT. This codes for CASSLRGVSEAFF.

The J gene is TRBJ1-5, the V gene TRBV5-1, with TRBD1 matching 9 bases. The CDR3 is 14 residues long. The junction had 5 bases not matched to a gene; V was cut back by 4 bases and J by 6 bases. CDR1 and CDR2 from the germline V gene are SGHRS and YFSETQ. For the CDR3, the DNA is TGCGCCAGCAGCCCGGGACAGGGTTTTCAGCCCCAGCATTTT. Residues: CASSPGQGFQPQHF. The variable domain in full, with the rest retrieved from reference TRBV5-1 and TRBJ1-5, is KAGVTQTPRYLIKTRGQQVTLSCSPISGHRSVSWYQQTPGQGLQFLFEYFSETQRNKGNFPGRFSGRQFSNSRSEMNVSTLELGDSALYLCASSPGQGFQPQHFGDGTRLSIL.

The chain uses TRBV4-1 and TRBJ1-6, with D perhaps matching TRBD1 (5 bases). The germline V gene has CDR1 MGHRA and CDR2 YSYEKL. The V and J ends lost 2 bases and 7 bases respectively, with 15 bases between them. CDR3 length: 16 residues. CDR3 region: CASSQNDSPLNSPLHF. The DNA of the CDR3 is TGCGCCAGCAGCCAAAACGACAGCCCTCTAAATTCACCCCTCCACTTT.

This clone occurred a few times. This chain links TRBV15 with TRBJ2-1, with 8 nucleotides matching TRBD1. The CDR3 covers 14 residues. Germline V gives CDR1 LNHNV, CDR2 YYDKDF (reference sequence). V was pared by 1 base and J by 10 bases, with 6 bases of the junction left unmatched. CDR3 sequence: CATSRVTGGVEQFF. CDR3 nucleotides: TGTGCCACCAGCAGAGTTACAGGGGGAGTGGAGCAGTTCTTC.

The chain uses TRBV7-9 and TRBJ1-4; maybe TRBD1 (5 bases). The CDR3 contains 16 residues. Germline loops: CDR1 SEHNR, CDR2 FQNEAQ (reference sequence). V lost 3 bases and J lost 0, with 11 bases in between. The DNA for the CDR3 is TGTGCCAGCAGCTTCGAATCAGGGACAACTAATGAAAAACTGTTTTTT. Translation: CASSFESGTTNEKLFF.

This clone turned up a few times. The CDR3 loop is CASERQGYHQPQHF. In DNA, the CDR3 is TGTGCCAGCGAGAGACAGGGGTATCATCAGCCCCAGCATTTT. This chain connects TRBV5-6 to TRBJ1-5; 8 bases align to TRBD1. Germline CDR1 is SGHDT and CDR2 is YYEEEE. This CDR3 is 14 amino acids long. V was pared by 7 bases and J by 5 bases, with 8 bases of the junction left unmatched.

The chain joins TRBV25-1 to TRBJ1-2; unclear D gene. Trimming removed 8 bases at V and 4 bases at J, with 14 bases between. Germline values: CDR1 MGHDK, CDR2 SYGVNS. The CDR3 runs 13 residues. The CDR3 sequence: CASQPPLSYGYTF. CDR3 DNA: TGTGCCAGCCAACCCCCACTTTCCTATGGCTACACCTTC.

The V gene is TRBV13, the J gene TRBJ2-7; TRBD1 is a possible D gene (7 bases). Germline assignment: CDR1 PRHDT and CDR2 FYEKMQ (reference sequence). The V end lost 3 bases, the J end lost 6 bases, and 15 bases lay between the germline ends. This CDR3 region has 14 residues. CDR3: CASSFSGGSLEQYF. The CDR3 nucleotides are TGTGCCAGCAGCTTTTCAGGGGGGTCTCTCGAGCAGTACTTC.

The chain employs TRBV13 and TRBJ2-3; a possible D gene is TRBD2 (6 bases). Trimming removed 5 bases from V and 5 bases from J, with 17 bases in between. Germline V lookup: CDR1 PRHDT, CDR2 FYEKMQ (reference sequence). The CDR3 covers 15 residues. CDR3 amino acids: CASSQDRRRGDTQYF. CDR3 DNA sequence: TGTGCCAGCAGCCAGGATAGGCGGAGGGGAGATACGCAGTATTTT.

In the case of this clone: The sample contains more than one DNA sequence encoding this CDR3. This sequence joins TRBV14 and TRBJ1-2; D gene uncertain. Trimming removed 0 bases at V and 2 bases at J, with 4 bases between. CDR1 SGHDN and CDR2 FVKESK come from the germline V gene. The CDR3 is 13 amino acids. The CDR3 reads CASSQDRNYGYTF. The CDR3 DNA is TGTGCCAGCAGCCAAGACAGGAACTATGGCTACACCTTC.

This chain joins TRBV11-3 and TRBJ1-4; tentatively, D is TRBD1 (5 bases). Germline V lookup: CDR1 SGHNT, CDR2 YENEEA. There are 13 residues in the CDR3. Trimming shortened V by 5 bases and J by 7 bases, and 11 bases separated the two germline ends. CDR3 sequence reads: CASSRAGSEKLFF. CDR3 DNA sequence: TGTGCCAGCAGCCGGGCAGGGAGTGAAAAACTGTTTTTT.